A single sample is the source of the 13 T cell receptor beta chains below, sequenced in a study of cytomegalovirus exposure and HLA in healthy donors. Primers: 60 Vbeta forward and 13 Jbeta reverse. Some clones are missing from TCRdb's copy, which holds only in-frame ones; the method was immunoSEQ multiplex PCR. This table holds roughly 250,000 clones, about 83% found once. Sequenced sample: PBMCs. The receptors originated from a woman in her thirties or forties in good health and CMV-seropositive.

J is TRBJ1-5 and V is TRBV30; TRBD1 agrees at 9 bases. V gave up 0 bases and J gave up 4 bases; unmatched junction bases: 4. This CDR3 comprises 15 residues. The germline CDR1 and CDR2 sequences are GTSNPN and SVGIG (reference sequence). The CDR3: CAWSVGTGQNQPQHF. In DNA form, the CDR3 reads TGTGCCTGGAGTGTAGGGACAGGGCAGAATCAGCCCCAGCATTTT. The full variable domain, rest sourced from reference TRBV30 and TRBJ1-5, is SQTIHQWPATLVQPVGSPLSLECTVEGTSNPNLYWYRQAAGRGLQLLFYSVGIGQISSEVPQNLSASRPQDRQFILSSKKLLLSDSGFYLCAWSVGTGQNQPQHFGDGTRLSIL.

The chain uses TRBV19 and TRBJ2-7; the match to TRBD2 covers 13 bases. Looked up from germline, CDR1 is LNHDA and CDR2 is SQIVND (reference sequence). This CDR3 is built from 15 residues. V gave up 3 bases and J gave up 5 bases; unmatched junction bases: 4. The CDR3 reads CASSMVGLAGDEQYF. DNA of the CDR3: TGTGCCAGTAGTATGGTCGGACTAGCGGGAGACGAGCAGTACTTC.

This chain uses TRBV28 with TRBJ2-7; tentative D call: TRBD1 (5 bases). Trimming left V 6 bases short and J 4 bases short, with 16 bases between. The CDR3 covers 14 residues. The V gene's germline CDR1 is MDHEN and CDR2 SYDVKM. CDR3 region: CASRPGGAGYEQYF. The CDR3 DNA sequence: TGTGCCAGCAGACCGGGTGGGGCCGGGTACGAGCAGTACTTC.

The chain recombines TRBV6-5 with TRBJ2-1, with 8 bases lining up with TRBD2. CDR1 is MNHEY, CDR2 SVGAGI, per germline. This CDR3 contains 15 residues. The junction had 10 bases not matched to a gene; V was cut back by 5 bases and J by 7 bases. CDR3 region: CASSQTAGVGNEQFF. The CDR3, as DNA: TGTGCCAGCAGTCAAACAGCGGGGGTAGGTAATGAGCAGTTCTTC.

This rearrangement joins TRBV30 to TRBJ1-5, with 8 bases aligning to TRBD1. With 0 bases clipped from V and 1 base from J, the junction kept 5 bases outside the gene matches. The length of the CDR3 is 16 residues. CDR1 GTSNPN and CDR2 SVGIG come from the germline V gene (reference sequence). The chain's CDR3 is CAWSVPRGQSNQPQHF. DNA of the CDR3: TGTGCCTGGAGTGTACCCAGGGGGCAAAGCAATCAGCCCCAGCATTTT.

The V call is TRBV7-9, the J call TRBJ1-3; possible D gene TRBD1, 5 bases. Trimming shortened V by 3 bases and J by 4 bases, and 13 bases separated the two germline ends. The CDR3 sequence is 15 residues long. Per the germline V gene, CDR1 is SEHNR and CDR2 is FQNEAQ (reference sequence). The CDR3 here is CASSFVSGLGNTIYF. In DNA form, the CDR3 reads TGTGCCAGCAGCTTCGTCTCAGGGTTAGGAAACACCATATATTTT.

The chain is built from TRBV6-5 and TRBJ2-7; D uncertain. CDR1 and CDR2 from the germline V gene are MNHEY and SVGAGI. This CDR3 spans 14 amino acids. Trimming left V 2 bases short and J 1 base short, with 9 bases between. The CDR3 is CASSYQRGSYEQYF. The DNA of the CDR3 is TGTGCCAGCAGTTACCAGCGCGGATCCTACGAGCAGTACTTC.

The rearrangement uses TRBV11-1 and TRBJ2-1; the D is unclear. V was trimmed by 1 base and J by 10 bases, leaving 5 bases between them. This CDR3 contains 11 residues. Germline CDR1 SGHAT, CDR2 FQDESV (reference sequence). The CDR3 loop reads CASSLGREQFF. In DNA, the CDR3 is TGTGCCAGCAGCTTAGGTAGAGAGCAGTTCTTC.

The chain is built from TRBV6-6 and TRBJ2-5, with 10 bases fitting TRBD2. The V gene's germline CDR1 is MNHNY and CDR2 SVGAGI (reference sequence). V lost 5 bases and J lost 3; bases outside the gene matches: 6. This CDR3 contains 15 residues. CDR3 sequence (DNA): TGTGCCAGCAGTGCAAGGACTAGCGGAGAAGAGACCCAGTACTTC. Translation: CASSARTSGEETQYF.

This chain uses TRBV6-5 with TRBJ2-1; 9 bases are shared with TRBD1. Germline assignment: CDR1 MNHEY and CDR2 SVGAGI. Trimming took 6 bases from V and 7 from J; bases not matched to a gene: 10. This CDR3 contains 15 residues. CDR3 in amino acids: CASSPGTGNWNEQFF. Written as DNA, the CDR3 is TGTGCCAGCAGCCCCGGGACAGGGAACTGGAATGAGCAGTTCTTC.

The chain employs TRBV27 and TRBJ2-2, with TRBD2 matching 14 bases. V trimming: 6 bases; J trimming: 7 bases; junction bases outside the gene matches: 7. This CDR3 contains 16 residues. Germline CDR1 reads MNHEY; CDR2 reads SMNVEV (reference sequence). In DNA, the CDR3 is TGTGCCAGCAGGAGACTAGCGGGAGGGCCGGTCGGGGAGCTGTTTTTT. It codes for CASRRLAGGPVGELFF.

The chain is built from TRBV2 and TRBJ1-1; D may be TRBD1 (6 bases). Germline CDR1 is SNHLY and CDR2 is FYNNEI. This CDR3 comprises 16 residues. The ends were cut back, 6 bases at V and 4 bases at J, with 21 bases in the middle. Here the CDR3 DNA reads TGTGCCAGCAGCCTACAGGAAACGGGGGGCGGCACTGAAGCTTTCTTT. Protein sequence: CASSLQETGGGTEAFF.

In this sample, this clone turned up a few times. The chain recombines TRBV1 with TRBJ2-6; TRBD1, the table's D call, was not compared with the DNA. TRBV1 is tagged as a pseudogene. The CDR3 consists of 19 residues. The CDR3 reads CTSSQDLPGTGTGANGLTF. As DNA, the CDR3 is TGCACCAGCAGCCAAGATCTTCCGGGGACAGGGACTGGGGCCAACGGCCTGACTTTC.